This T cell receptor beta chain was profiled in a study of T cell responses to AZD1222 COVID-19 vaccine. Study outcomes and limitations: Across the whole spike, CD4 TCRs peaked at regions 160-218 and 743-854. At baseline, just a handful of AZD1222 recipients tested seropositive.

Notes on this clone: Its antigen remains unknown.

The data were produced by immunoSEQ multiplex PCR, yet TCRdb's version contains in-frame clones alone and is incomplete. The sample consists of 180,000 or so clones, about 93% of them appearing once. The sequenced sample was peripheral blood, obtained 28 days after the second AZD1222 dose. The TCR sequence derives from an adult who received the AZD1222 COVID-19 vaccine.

CDR3 sequence: CASSLVGGRSTDTQYF. The CDR3 nucleotides read TGTGCCAGCAGCTTAGTTGGGGGGCGTAGCACAGATACGCAGTATTTT. The chain links TRBV7-2 to TRBJ2-3; D assignment may be TRBD1 or TRBD2 (6 bases each). The CDR3 has 16 amino acids. V was shortened by 1 base and J by 0 bases, with 11 bases between the two germline ends. The germline CDR1 and CDR2 sequences are SGHTA and FQGNSA.